The 32 T cell receptor beta chains below all came from one sample that was sequenced in a study of metastatic and nonmetastatic thyroid tumors. Prior to thyroid surgery, none of the patients had received any treatment. From the PCR reads, TCRdb re-called clones with MiXCR. This table holds over 10,000 clones, around 10% found once. Sequencing was done on a sample of blood. The receptors derive from a female donor with papillary thyroid cancer or a benign thyroid nodule (not recorded which). Some clones in this sample may be carry-over from other donors' samples.

This clone ranks as medium-sized. The chain joins TRBV6-2 or TRBV6-3 to TRBJ1-6, with a possible D match to TRBD1 (5 bases). The germline V gene encodes CDR1 MNHEY and CDR2 SVGEGT. V was pared by 6 bases and J by 9 bases, with 15 bases between. The CDR3 consists of 14 residues. The CDR3 DNA is TGTGCCAGCAGCCCCGGGACTGGGGGTTCACCCCTCCACTTT. This encodes CASSPGTGGSPLHF.

As concerns this clone: A much larger clone is a single base away; this may be a read error. Other DNA variants within this sample encode the same CDR3. The CDR3 region is CASSLEAEGNEKLFF. CDR3 nucleotides: TGTGCCAGCAGCCTGGAGGCGGAGGGTAATGAAAAACTGTTTTTT. V usage is TRBV5-4 and J usage is TRBJ1-4; D gene ambiguous. V lost 4 bases and J 4 bases, leaving 14 bases between the germline ends. CDR1 is SGHNT, CDR2 YYREEE, per germline (reference sequence). The CDR3 runs to 15 residues.

This clone was picked up many times. An end of the junction differs from the germline gene, which may be a read error. At the DNA level, this CDR3 is encoded by other sequences in the same sample as well. J is TRBJ1-2 and V is TRBV20-1; 7 bases map to TRBD1. The germline V gene encodes CDR1 DFQATT and CDR2 SNEGSKA (reference sequence). This CDR3 has 14 amino acids. This CDR3 is CSARSGQSNYGYTF. Here the CDR3 DNA reads TGCAGCGCTAGATCGGGACAGTCGAACTATGGCTACACCTTC.

This clone is medium-sized by share. The chain links TRBV6-2 or TRBV6-3 to TRBJ2-1; 8 nucleotides match TRBD2. The trim removed 6 bases at V and 1 base at J, leaving 5 bases unmatched. This CDR3 contains 15 residues. Germline-derived CDR1 and CDR2 are MNHEY and SVGEGT. CDR3 sequence (DNA): TGTGCCAGCAGGGACCGGGGGGGTTCCTACAATGAGCAGTTCTTC. This encodes CASRDRGGSYNEQFF.

This clone was found many times. V is TRBV7-8 and J is TRBJ2-7, with 8 bases fitting TRBD2. The CDR3 has 15 amino acids. Germline lookup yields CDR1 SGHVS and CDR2 FQNEAQ. V was pared by 7 bases and J by 7 bases, with 15 bases of the junction left unmatched. CDR3 coding DNA: TGTGCCAGCACCTACGCGGGAGGTTCTCGGGGGGAGCAGTACTTC. Translation gives CASTYAGGSRGEQYF.

This clone was seen ten or more times. The chain employs TRBV7-2 and TRBJ2-2, with unresolved D. The CDR3 sequence is 14 residues long. Germline V gene lookup returns CDR1 SGHTA and CDR2 FQGNSA. Trimming cost V 8 bases and J 9 bases, with 19 bases left between them. CDR3 sequence reads: CASSDWTRRWELFF. As DNA, the CDR3 is TGTGCCAGCTCCGATTGGACCCGGAGATGGGAGCTGTTTTTT. The whole variable domain, filled in from reference TRBV7-2 and TRBJ2-2, reads GAGVSQSPSNKVTEKGKDVELRCDPISGHTALYWYRQSLGQGLEFLIYFQGNSAPDKSGLPSDRFSAERTGGSVSTLTIQRTQQEDSAVYLCASSDWTRRWELFFGEGSRLTVL.

By frequency in the sample, this clone is medium-sized (0.01 to 0.1%). The chain carries TRBV12-3 or TRBV12-4 and TRBJ2-2; TRBD1 aligns across 10 bases. CDR3 length equals 14 residues. V was clipped by 9 bases and J by 5 bases; unmatched bases: 6. CDR3 sequence reads: CASLPGQGTGELFF. CDR3 DNA sequence: TGTGCCAGTCTTCCGGGACAGGGGACCGGGGAGCTGTTTTTT.

This clone was detected many times. V and J are TRBV18 and TRBJ2-1; 8 bases match TRBD2. CDR1 is KGHSH and CDR2 is LQKENI in the germline V gene. V shed 6 bases and J 5 bases; nucleotides not matched to a gene: 9. This CDR3 is 15 amino acids long. The CDR3 sequence is CASSLSGTRDNEQFF. The DNA for the CDR3 is TGTGCCAGCTCTCTGTCCGGGACTAGGGACAATGAGCAGTTCTTC.

Ten or more counts support this clone. The chain carries TRBV30 and TRBJ1-1; D is unresolved. Trimming cost V 0 bases and J 4 bases, with 15 bases left between them. Germline loops: CDR1 GTSNPN, CDR2 SVGIG (reference sequence). The CDR3 has 15 residues. Here the CDR3 DNA reads TGTGCCTGGAGTGTTGTCGTCGGGATGGGCACTGAAGCTTTCTTT. Protein sequence: CAWSVVVGMGTEAFF.

The sample holds many counts of this clone. V and J are TRBV10-3 and TRBJ2-6; D gene ambiguous. Germline CDR1 ENHRY, CDR2 SYGVKD. V lost 11 bases, J lost 0 bases, and 14 bases lay in between. The CDR3 spans 15 residues. The CDR3 here is CAVSGLGSGANVLTF. CDR3 DNA sequence: TGTGCCGTATCTGGCTTGGGCTCTGGGGCCAACGTCCTGACTTTC.

This clone was observed many times. The genes are TRBV20-1 and TRBJ2-1, with TRBD1 as a possible D gene (6 bases). Germline V gives CDR1 DFQATT, CDR2 SNEGSKA (reference sequence). The germline V and J ends were trimmed by 4 bases and 8 bases, with 12 bases remaining between them. This CDR3 is 12 amino acids long. The CDR3 nucleotides read TGCAGTGCTATTCGTGGGGGCGATGAGCAGTTCTTC. This encodes CSAIRGGDEQFF.

This clone was counted ten times or more. J is TRBJ2-2 and V is TRBV19; D unresolved. Trimming cost V 7 bases and J 7 bases, with 10 bases left between them. The CDR3 is 12 amino acids. Germline V CDR1 and CDR2: LNHDA, SQIVND (reference sequence). CDR3 sequence reads: CASTAFDGELFF. CDR3 DNA sequence: TGTGCCAGTACGGCGTTCGACGGGGAGCTGTTTTTT.

This clone was found many times. The gene calls are TRBV3-1 and TRBJ1-2; 7 positions agree with TRBD1. V was pared by 2 bases and J by 8 bases, with 8 bases of the junction left unmatched. Germline V gene sequence: CDR1 LGHDT, CDR2 YNNKEL (reference sequence). CDR3 length: 14 residues. The CDR3 DNA sequence: TGTGCCAGCAGCCAACCCGACAGGGTGAGCGGCTACACCTTC. Amino acid sequence: CASSQPDRVSGYTF.

This clone was counted at least ten times. The gene calls are TRBV5-5 and TRBJ2-3; 7 nucleotides line up with TRBD2. After removal of 0 bases from V and 5 bases from J, the junction contained 3 bases not matched to a gene. The V gene's germline CDR1 is SGHKS and CDR2 YYEKEE (reference sequence). The CDR3 spans 14 residues. The CDR3 spells CASSLDLAEDTQYF. DNA for the CDR3: TGTGCCAGCAGCTTGGATCTAGCGGAAGATACGCAGTATTTT.

This clone was picked up many times. V usage is TRBV4-1 and J usage is TRBJ2-3; D is uncertain. The CDR3 has 16 residues. With 5 bases removed from V and 0 bases from J, the gap between germline ends came to 15 bases. The V gene's germline CDR1 is MGHRA and CDR2 YSYEKL. CDR3 DNA sequence: TGCGCCAGCAGCTCCCAAATACATACCAGCACAGATACGCAGTATTTT. Residues: CASSSQIHTSTDTQYF.

Note on this clone: A read error may produce the germline difference seen at one junction end. V and J are TRBV24-1 and TRBJ1-3, with no clear D. The CDR3 has 14 amino acids. The V gene's germline CDR1 is KGHDR and CDR2 SFDVKD. CDR3 sequence: CDTSELISGNTIYF. The CDR3 bases are TGTGACACCAGTGAGTTGATCAGTGGAAACACCATATATTTT.

This clone occurred many times. A much larger clone differs by one base, so this may be a read error. The CDR3 DNA reads as TGTGCCAGCAGGGAGCGGGAGTCAGATACGCAGTATTTT. It is translated as CASRERESDTQYF. This chain uses TRBV12-3 or TRBV12-4 with TRBJ2-3; 8 nucleotides align to TRBD2. The CDR3 contains 13 residues. After removal of 6 bases from V and 4 bases from J, the junction contained 3 bases not matched to a gene.

This clone appeared many times. J is TRBJ2-7 and V is TRBV5-1, with a tentative D call TRBD2 (7 bases). CDR3 length equals 17 residues. Per the germline V gene, CDR1 is SGHRS and CDR2 is YFSETQ. Trimming cost V 4 bases and J 4 bases, with 24 bases left between them. The CDR3 loop reads CASSPDPGGPNLYEQYF. CDR3 sequence (DNA): TGCGCCAGCAGCCCGGACCCGGGGGGCCCAAACCTTTACGAGCAGTACTTC. Drawing the rest from reference TRBV5-1 and TRBJ2-7, the complete variable domain is KAGVTQTPRYLIKTRGQQVTLSCSPISGHRSVSWYQQTPGQGLQFLFEYFSETQRNKGNFPGRFSGRQFSNSRSEMNVSTLELGDSALYLCASSPDPGGPNLYEQYFGPGTRLTVT.

The chain uses TRBV5-1 and TRBJ1-1; D is possibly TRBD1 (5 bases). Germline CDR1 is SGHRS and CDR2 is YFSETQ. The CDR3 spans 13 residues. Trimming removed 0 bases at V and 5 bases at J, with 8 bases between. The CDR3 coding sequence is TGCGCCAGCAGCTTGGAACGGGGGACTGAAGCTTTCTTT. As protein: CASSLERGTEAFF.

This chain joins TRBV2 and TRBJ1-1, with D unresolved. Trimming took 5 bases from V and 11 from J, leaving 15 bases between them. The germline V gene has CDR1 SNHLY and CDR2 FYNNEI. The CDR3 covers 12 residues. CDR3 sequence reads: CASSFSPSEAFF. The DNA of the CDR3 is TGTGCCAGCAGTTTCTCCCCGAGTGAGGCTTTCTTT.

This clone was counted many times. The chain couples TRBV5-4 to TRBJ1-2, with 8 bases lining up with TRBD1. Trimming removed 4 bases from V and 3 bases from J; junction bases left unmatched: 2. The CDR3 loop spans 13 amino acids. The germline V gene encodes CDR1 SGHNT and CDR2 YYREEE (reference sequence). The CDR3 reads CASSPDRDYGYTF. The CDR3 DNA reads as TGTGCCAGCAGCCCGGACAGGGACTATGGCTACACCTTC.

This clone showed up many times. The CDR3 region has the DNA TGTGCCAGCAGCTTAGCGATTATAAGCGGGACGGGAAATGAGCAGTTCTTC. It yields the protein CASSLAIISGTGNEQFF. The chain has TRBV7-6 and TRBJ2-1; 7 nucleotides agree with TRBD2. Germline CDR1 reads SGHVS; CDR2 reads FNYEAQ. The CDR3 covers 17 residues. The J segment lost 7 bases and the V segment lost 0 bases, leaving 12 bases of the junction unmatched. Together with reference TRBV7-6 and TRBJ2-1, the CDR3 gives the full variable domain: GAGVSQSPRYKVTKRGQDVALRCDPISGHVSLYWYRQALGQGPEFLTYFNYEAQQDKSGLPNDRFSAERPEGSISTLTIQRTEQRDSAMYRCASSLAIISGTGNEQFFGPGTRLTVL.

In this sample, this clone is medium-sized. The rearrangement uses TRBV20-1 and TRBJ2-1; 11 bases line up with TRBD2. The CDR3 loop spans 14 amino acids. The germline CDR1 and CDR2 sequences are DFQATT and SNEGSKA (reference sequence). Trimming took 3 bases from V and 12 from J; bases not matched to a gene: 10. CDR3 loop: CSARTSGNVQAQFF. The DNA for the CDR3 is TGCAGTGCTAGGACTAGCGGGAACGTACAGGCGCAGTTCTTC.

This clone was seen ten or more times. This chain links TRBV2 with TRBJ1-2, with TRBD1 as a possible D gene (5 bases). V lost 6 bases to trimming and J lost 8 bases, with 16 bases between them. The germline V gene has CDR1 SNHLY and CDR2 FYNNEI. The CDR3 totals 13 residues. The CDR3 DNA reads as TGTGCCAGCAGATCGGACAACCCAAGGGGCTACACCTTC. Its protein is CASRSDNPRGYTF.

This chain uses TRBV5-1 with TRBJ2-7; D may be TRBD2 (5 bases). V lost 4 bases to trimming and J lost 3 bases, with 17 bases between them. Germline V CDR1 and CDR2: SGHRS, YFSETQ. This CDR3 is built from 15 residues. The CDR3, as DNA: TGCGCCAGCAGCCACAGTGGAGCGGACGACTACGAGCAGTACTTC. Its translation: CASSHSGADDYEQYF.

The table lists this clone with many counts. This chain uses TRBV11-2 with TRBJ2-1; the D gene is possibly TRBD2 (6 bases). The CDR3 spans 12 residues. Germline V gives CDR1 SGHAT, CDR2 FQNNGV. V shed 4 bases and J shed 16 bases, with 17 bases lying between them. The CDR3 sequence is CASSSPRAGYFF. The CDR3 region has the DNA TGTGCCAGCAGCTCGCCCAGAGCGGGCTACTTCTTC.

This clone appeared many times. The chain carries TRBV5-1 and TRBJ2-5, with TRBD2 matching 11 bases. J gave up 5 bases and V 0 bases, and 0 bases lay outside the gene matches. CDR3 length: 14 residues. Germline lookup yields CDR1 SGHRS and CDR2 YFSETQ. In DNA, the CDR3 is TGCGCCAGCAGCTTGGGACTAGCGGGGGAGACCCAGTACTTC. Its protein is CASSLGLAGETQYF.

This clone was found many times. The J gene is TRBJ1-5, the V gene TRBV4-1; D might be TRBD1 (5 bases). The CDR3 is 14 residues long. V dropped 1 base and J dropped 5 bases, with 9 bases sitting between them. Looked up from germline, CDR1 is MGHRA and CDR2 is YSYEKL. CDR3 coding DNA: TGCGCCAGCAGCCAAGGGTCGGGGGATCAGCCCCAGCATTTT. Translation gives CASSQGSGDQPQHF.

Note on this clone: One junction end does not reproduce the germline sequence, and a read error may be involved. The CDR3 DNA reads as TGTGCCAGCAGATTCGGACTAGAACTCAATGAGAAGTTCTTC. Its translation is CASRFGLELNEKFF. The chain has TRBV12-3 or TRBV12-4 and TRBJ2-1; 7 nucleotides align to TRBD2. The CDR3 loop spans 14 amino acids.

This clone was detected only a few times. The junction does not match germline at one end; this may be a read error. V is TRBV12-3 or TRBV12-4 and J is TRBJ1-2, with D possibly matching TRBD1 (5 bases). This CDR3 region has 16 residues. CDR3 in amino acids: CASSPGLDSTTGGYTF. The CDR3 nucleotides read TGTGCCAGCAGTCCCGGCCTTGACAGCACCACCGGTGGCTACACATTC.

In its sample, this clone was seen many times. This rearrangement joins TRBV20-1 to TRBJ1-3; D is unresolved. The length of the CDR3 is 15 residues. Looked up from germline, CDR1 is DFQATT and CDR2 is SNEGSKA (reference sequence). The V gene lost 3 bases and the J gene lost 4 bases, with 16 bases spanning the gap. CDR3 DNA: TGCAGTGCTAGTCCTATCTCGCTCTGGGGAAACACCATATATTTT. It translates to CSASPISLWGNTIYF.

This clone was seen ten or more times. The V call is TRBV4-1, the J call TRBJ1-4; 7 bases align to TRBD1. Germline values: CDR1 MGHRA, CDR2 YSYEKL. The CDR3 is made up of 15 amino acids. V trimming: 4 bases; J trimming: 7 bases; junction bases outside the gene matches: 9. CDR3 DNA: TGCGCCAGCAGCCTCCGGGACAGAGGGGGTGAAAAACTGTTTTTT. This codes for CASSLRDRGGEKLFF.